The entry below describes one T cell receptor beta chain. Germline CDR1 is MGHDK and CDR2 is SYGVNS. The CDR3 sequence is 14 residues long. V shed 1 base, J shed 2 bases, and the junction held 1 base outside the gene matches. The entry originates in a study of CD8 T cells in Susac syndrome. Reverse transcription of about 0.5 to 1 ug RNA was carried out with random hexamers. TCRdb ran MiXCR on the immunoSEQ multiplex PCR reads and lists one entry per CDR3 protein. The table lists around 170,000 distinct CDR3 sequences, roughly 94% of them singletons. The TCR comes from a human donor with Susac syndrome. Specimen: CD8+ T cells from PBMCs. The chain uses TRBV25-1 and TRBJ1-2; 7 bases are shared with TRBD1. This chain's CDR3 is CASSELTGNYGYTF. The CDR3 region has the DNA TGTGCCAGCAGTGAATTGACAGGGAACTATGGCTACACCTTC.